What follows are 20 T cell receptor beta chains derived from one specimen sequenced in a study of monozygotic twins with inflammatory bowel disease. TCRdb re-analyzed the 5' RACE reads; it lists each CDR3 protein once, without DNA. The sample holds about 450,000 distinct CDR3 sequences. The sample comprised blood. These receptors all come from a human donor with ulcerative colitis or Crohn's disease, or a healthy co-twin of an affected twin (not recorded which).

V and J are TRBV10-3 and TRBJ2-3; the D call of TRBD2 rests on TCRdb alone, since no DNA is present to check it. Germline lookup yields CDR1 ENHRY and CDR2 SYGVKD. CDR3 length: 14 residues. The CDR3: CAISSAGGTDTQYF.

The gene calls are TRBV30 and TRBJ2-7; TCRdb designates TRBD1, a call that cannot be tested without DNA. The CDR3 spans 13 residues. CDR1 is GTSNPN, CDR2 SVGIG, per germline (reference sequence). The CDR3 loop reads CAWSGGSLTKQYF.

This chain joins TRBV6-1 and TRBJ2-1; TCRdb gives TRBD2 as the D gene, but with no DNA this cannot be confirmed. Per germline, CDR1 MNHNS and CDR2 SASEGT. This CDR3 region has 14 residues. The CDR3 region is CASSEVPSGRPQFF.

The chain uses TRBV7-9 and TRBJ2-7. The CDR3 extends over 14 amino acids. The germline CDR1 and CDR2 sequences are SEHNR and FQNEAQ (reference sequence). This CDR3 is CASSLDRDSYEQYF.

This CDR3 is CASSQLGAQGVKLFF. The V and J genes are TRBV6-1 and TRBJ1-4; TCRdb's assignment of TRBD1 cannot be checked, as there is no DNA. There are 15 residues in the CDR3. Germline assignment: CDR1 MNHNS and CDR2 SASEGT.

V and J are TRBV4-2 and TRBJ2-1; TCRdb's D gene call, TRBD1, goes unchecked for lack of DNA. Germline loops: CDR1 LGHNA, CDR2 YNFKEQ. The CDR3 spans 15 residues. This CDR3 is CASSRLGASYNEQFF.

The V gene is TRBV7-2, the J gene TRBJ2-5; the D call from TCRdb, TRBD2, cannot be confirmed without DNA. The CDR3 is 16 amino acids. The germline CDR1 and CDR2 sequences are SGHTA and FQGNSA. CDR3 amino acids: CASSLQRGTIQETQYF.

The chain has TRBV7-2 and TRBJ2-3; the D call of TRBD2 rests on TCRdb alone, since no DNA is present to check it. Germline V lookup: CDR1 SGHTA, CDR2 FQGNSA. The CDR3 consists of 16 residues. CDR3 sequence reads: CASRLVAGGITDTQYF.

The chain recombines TRBV4-3 with TRBJ1-1. Germline V gene lookup returns CDR1 LGHNA and CDR2 YSLEER. The CDR3 consists of 13 residues. This CDR3 reads CASSQRVGTEAFF.

The J gene is TRBJ2-7, the V gene TRBV6-2 or TRBV6-3. The CDR3 is 15 amino acids. Germline V CDR1 and CDR2: MNHEY, SVGEGT. CDR3 residues: CASSYSRTFSNEQYF.

The rearrangement uses TRBV7-2 and TRBJ1-2. Germline V gene sequence: CDR1 SGHTA, CDR2 FQGNSA. This CDR3 contains 13 residues. This CDR3 reads CASSVQNLYGYTF.

The chain carries TRBV29-1 and TRBJ2-7. Looked up from germline, CDR1 is SQVTM and CDR2 is ANQGSEA. The CDR3 extends over 12 amino acids. The CDR3 spells CSVLIGAYEQYF.

V gene TRBV30 combines with J gene TRBJ1-3; TCRdb returns TRBD1, unconfirmable since there is no DNA. The CDR3 contains 15 residues. Germline loops: CDR1 GTSNPN, CDR2 SVGIG (reference sequence). The CDR3 loop is CAWRTQGISGNTIYF.

This chain joins TRBV20-1 and TRBJ2-1; TCRdb's D gene call, TRBD1, goes unchecked for lack of DNA. CDR3 length equals 13 residues. Germline CDR1 reads DFQATT; CDR2 reads SNEGSKA (reference sequence). CDR3 residues: CSARRPGGNEQFF.

The V and J genes are TRBV12-3 or TRBV12-4 and TRBJ1-4; TCRdb reports TRBD1, a call that lacks DNA to check it against. The CDR3 has 17 residues. The CDR3 here is CASSLAAGASTNEKLFF.

The chain employs TRBV15 and TRBJ2-7; the TCRdb call, TRBD1, lacks DNA for checking. Germline V lookup: CDR1 LNHNV, CDR2 YYDKDF (reference sequence). There are 16 residues in the CDR3. The chain's CDR3 is CATSRDTGGLRNEQYF.

This sequence joins TRBV5-1 and TRBJ2-3; TCRdb reports TRBD2, a call that lacks DNA to check it against. The CDR3 sequence is 18 residues long. The germline V gene has CDR1 SGHRS and CDR2 YFSETQ. The CDR3 sequence: CASSLPGTSGSVADTQYF.

This rearrangement joins TRBV30 to TRBJ2-3; TCRdb outputs TRBD2, but without DNA this stays unchecked. The CDR3 length is 14 residues. The germline V gene has CDR1 GTSNPN and CDR2 SVGIG (reference sequence). The CDR3 here is CATRLAGNTDTQYF.

V is TRBV2 and J is TRBJ2-7. The germline gives CDR1 SNHLY, CDR2 FYNNEI. The CDR3 covers 15 residues. CDR3 protein: CASSAAESSTYEQYF.

This sequence joins TRBV5-6 and TRBJ2-3; TCRdb returns TRBD1, unconfirmable since there is no DNA. The CDR3 has 14 amino acids. Per germline, CDR1 SGHDT and CDR2 YYEEEE. The CDR3 is CASSQRTGTGTQYF. Based on the CDR3 plus reference TRBV5-6 and TRBJ2-3, the full variable domain is DAGVTQSPTHLIKTRGQQVTLRCSPKSGHDTVSWYQQALGQGPQFIFQYYEEEERQRGNFPDRFSGHQFPNYSSELNVNALLLGDSALYLCASSQRTGTGTQYFGPGTRLTVL.